Detailed here is one T cell receptor (beta chain). CDR3 length: 14 amino acids. Deletions cut 1 base from V and 2 bases from J, with 10 bases between. Looked up from germline, CDR1 is SGHRS and CDR2 is YFSETQ. This sample was included in a study of shared clonotypes between healthy human individuals. Study context: Aged 18 to 49, the donors were a couple of women and a few men.

Genomic DNA from unsorted samples was obtained from 80 million to 100 million PBMCs (per sample). Sequencing was performed with immunoSEQ multiplex PCR; in TCRdb, only in-frame clones are kept and a portion is missing. The data hold hundreds of thousands of clones, with roughly three quarters observed a single time. The chain recombines TRBV5-1 with TRBJ2-7, with D tentatively TRBD1 (6 bases). Sequencing used PBMCs. The sequence derives from a woman aged 40-49 years in good health. Some clones in this sample may be carry-over from other donors' samples. CDR3 coding DNA: TGCGCCAGCAGCTTGAGGACAGTGCCCTACGAGCAGTACTTC. It is translated as CASSLRTVPYEQYF.